A selection of T cell receptor beta chains follows, all from one sample in a study of response to subunit inactivated influenza vaccine. TCRdb re-called the RT-PCR reads with MiXCR, one entry per CDR3 protein. In the table there are hundreds of thousands of distinct CDR3 sequences, approximately 10% of which are singletons. These sequences were also reported in another study, on T cells expressing NK-cell markers.

The sequenced sample was PBMCs from blood, obtained on the day of vaccination. The receptors derive from a middle-aged man who received an inactivated influenza vaccine. CDR3s include the opening cysteine and the closing phenylalanine or tryptophan. The order of the fields is clone size, V gene, D gene, CDR3 length, J gene, CDR3 DNA, CDR3 protein. The D gene is left open where the match is weak. Some rows mark clone size as missing; the rest say once, few, many or name a class of expanded clone.

>few|TRBV30|.|13|TRBJ2-7
TGTGCCTGGAGTGTCTTGGGGGCGTCCGAGCAGTACTTC
CAWSVLGASEQYF
>few|TRBV10-3|.|17|TRBJ2-7
TGTGCCATCAGTGAGTCTACGACAGGCGGGCTTTCCTACGAGCAGTACTTC
CAISESTTGGLSYEQYF
>few|TRBV4-2|TRBD2|16|TRBJ2-3
TGTGCCAGCAGCCGCCGCGGGAGGGCCGAGGCAGATACGCAGTATTTT
CASSRRGRAEADTQYF
>many|TRBV12-3/TRBV12-4|.|15|TRBJ2-1
TGTGCCAGCAGTTCTCGACAGGGAGGAAGGAATGAGCAGTTCTTC
CASSSRQGGRNEQFF
>many|TRBV7-9|.|15|TRBJ2-5
TGTGCCAGCAGCTCAGAAGGCGGGACCCAAGAGACCCAGTACTTC
CASSSEGGTQETQYF
>.|TRBV19|TRBD1|13|TRBJ2-5
TGTGCCAGTAGTATTCAGGGGGCAGAGACCCAGTACTTC
CASSIQGAETQYF
>many|TRBV24-1|TRBD2|17|TRBJ2-1
TGTGCCACCAGTGACGCGTTTACTAGCGGGAGGGCCAATGAGCAGTTCTTC
CATSDAFTSGRANEQFF
>few|TRBV7-2|TRBD2|18|TRBJ2-3
TGTGCCAGCAGCTTATGGGCTAGCGGGAGGGCCTTCGCAGATACGCAGTATTTT
CASSLWASGRAFADTQYF
>few|TRBV11-2|TRBD2|17|TRBJ2-1
TGTGCCAGCAGCTTAGATAAGGCGGGAGGCCTTTTAAATGAGCAGTTCTTC
CASSLDKAGGLLNEQFF
>.|TRBV12-3/TRBV12-4|TRBD1|15|TRBJ1-1
TGTGCCAGCAGCCCCGGGACAGTCAAGAACACTGAAGCTTTCTTT
CASSPGTVKNTEAFF
>few|TRBV18|.|13|TRBJ1-6
TGTGCCAGCTCAACTGGGGCCAATTCACCCCTCCACTTT
CASSTGANSPLHF
>.|TRBV24-1|.|12|TRBJ1-2
TGTGCCACCAGTGATTTTCGTTCCGGCTACACCTTC
CATSDFRSGYTF
>few|TRBV5-1|.|13|TRBJ2-5
TGCGCCAGCAGCTTGACAGGGATCGAGACCCAGTACTTC
CASSLTGIETQYF
>.|TRBV9|.|15|TRBJ2-2
TGTGCCAGCAGCGTAGGCGGGGATAACACCGGGGAGCTGTTTTTT
CASSVGGDNTGELFF
>.|TRBV11-2|TRBD1|15|TRBJ2-7
TGTGCCAGCAGCTATGGGGGGACAGGCTCCAGTGAGCAGTACTTC
CASSYGGTGSSEQYF
>.|TRBV15|.|15|TRBJ1-3
TGTGCCACCAGCAGTGGGGCAGCTTCTGGAAACACCATATATTTT
CATSSGAASGNTIYF
>few|TRBV19|TRBD1|13|TRBJ1-2
TGTGCCAGTGGCTTTGCAGGGGGATACGGCTACACCTTC
CASGFAGGYGYTF
>.|TRBV3-1|.|12|TRBJ2-1
TGTGCCAGCACCGCCGACAGTAATGAGCAGTTCTTC
CASTADSNEQFF
>few|TRBV3-1|TRBD1|14|TRBJ2-7
TGTGCCAGCAGCCAAGCCCAGGGGGCCTACGAGCAGTACTTC
CASSQAQGAYEQYF
>few|TRBV5-1|.|13|TRBJ1-6
TGCGCCAGCAGCTTTGGTACGGGGTCACCCCTCCACTTT
CASSFGTGSPLHF
>many|TRBV5-1|.|15|TRBJ2-7
TGCGCCAGCAGCTTGAGGGGACAAAGCACCTACGAGCAGTACTTC
CASSLRGQSTYEQYF
>many|TRBV5-1|.|12|TRBJ2-2
TGCGCCAGCAGCGGAGACGGGACACACGCGTTTTTT
CASSGDGTHAFF
>.|TRBV4-1|.|18|TRBJ2-6
TGCGCCAGCAGCCAAAGATCGGACAGTGAGGCTGGGGCCAACGTCCTGACTTTC
CASSQRSDSEAGANVLTF
>few|TRBV11-1|.|18|TRBJ2-7
TGTGCCAGCAGCCCCCTACTGGGGTTAGCGGAGAAGCCTACGGAGCAGTACTTC
CASSPLLGLAEKPTEQYF
>.|TRBV20-1|TRBD1|14|TRBJ2-3
TGCAGTGCCCCCAAGCAGGGGGCTGGTGATACGCAGTATTTT
CSAPKQGAGDTQYF
>.|TRBV4-3|TRBD2|16|TRBJ2-1
TGCGCCAGCAGCCACAATAGCGGGAGTGGGTACAATGAGCAGTTCTTC
CASSHNSGSGYNEQFF
>many|TRBV12-3/TRBV12-4|.|13|TRBJ2-5
TGTGCCAGCAGTTGGACTGGCTGGGAGACCCAGTACTTC
CASSWTGWETQYF
>.|TRBV12-3/TRBV12-4|TRBD1|14|TRBJ1-5
TGTGCCAGCAGCCAGACAGGGGGCAGTCAGCCCCAGCATTTT
CASSQTGGSQPQHF
>.|TRBV28|.|17|TRBJ1-5
TGTGCCAGCAGTTTCAGGACACGCTTTCATAGCAATCAGCCCCAGCATTTT
CASSFRTRFHSNQPQHF
>few|TRBV24-1|.|13|TRBJ2-3
TGTGCCACCAGTGTCTTGGGGCAAGATACGCAGTATTTT
CATSVLGQDTQYF
>.|TRBV5-6|.|14|TRBJ2-7
TGTGCCAGCAGCACACCCAGGGGTTCCTACGAGCAGTACTTC
CASSTPRGSYEQYF
>.|TRBV19|.|13|TRBJ2-6
TGTGCCAGTAGGGGGAAAGGGGCCAACGTCCTGACTTTC
CASRGKGANVLTF
>many|TRBV10-3|.|13|TRBJ2-7
TGTGCCATCAGGGGGGGGGCGATCTACGAGCAGTACTTC
CAIRGGAIYEQYF
>few|TRBV20-1|TRBD2|14|TRBJ2-7
TGCAGTGCTTCGAGACTAGCGGGAGTGTACGAGCAGTACTTC
CSASRLAGVYEQYF
>few|TRBV20-1|TRBD2|14|TRBJ2-1
TGCAGTGCTCCCATAGCGGGGGGCTACAATGAGCAGTTCTTC
CSAPIAGGYNEQFF
>.|TRBV4-1|TRBD1|15|TRBJ2-7
TGCGCCAGCAGCCGAGAAGGGACAGGGATCTACGTGCAGTACTTC
CASSREGTGIYVQYF
>many|TRBV7-9|.|12|TRBJ1-1
TGTGCCAGCACCCCTGGGGCACCCGAAGCTTTCTTT
CASTPGAPEAFF
>many|TRBV6-1|.|16|TRBJ2-7
TGTGCCAGCAGGGGTTATACAGGGAGTACGACCTACGAGCAGTACTTC
CASRGYTGSTTYEQYF
>.|TRBV7-9|.|12|TRBJ1-6
TGTGCCAGCAGCTTAGACTATTCACCCCTCCACTTT
CASSLDYSPLHF
>few|TRBV12-3/TRBV12-4|TRBD1|16|TRBJ2-1
TGTGCCAGCAGTCACAGGGGCCCAAAAAAATACAATGAGCAGTTCTTC
CASSHRGPKKYNEQFF
>few|TRBV5-6|.|15|TRBJ2-7
TGTGCCAGCAGCTTGGATTCCAGCGGCGCCTACGAGCAGTACTTC
CASSLDSSGAYEQYF
>.|TRBV18|.|17|TRBJ2-5
TGTGCCAGCTCATCCAACCTATTGACGGCGGGGCAAGAGACCCAGTACTTC
CASSSNLLTAGQETQYF
>many|TRBV28|.|16|TRBJ1-5
TGTGCCAGCAGTACCCCCAGGGCCAAGGGCAATCAGCCCCAGCATTTT
CASSTPRAKGNQPQHF
>few|TRBV7-9|TRBD2|15|TRBJ2-5
TGTGCCAGCAGCTTATCAGCGGGAGGGCAAGAGACCCAGTACTTC
CASSLSAGGQETQYF
>.|TRBV11-3|TRBD1|19|TRBJ1-1
TGTGCCAGCAGCTTAAGGGCCCAGGGGGCAACCCGGATGAACACTGAAGCTTTCTTT
CASSLRAQGATRMNTEAFF
>many|TRBV2|.|14|TRBJ1-6
TGTGCCAGCTGTCGCTGGTCCTATAATTCACCCCTCCACTTT
CASCRWSYNSPLHF
>.|TRBV25-1|.|15|TRBJ2-1
TGTGCCAGCAGTTCTACGTCCTGGTCCTACAATGAGCAGTTCTTC
CASSSTSWSYNEQFF
>.|TRBV2|TRBD1|13|TRBJ1-6
TGTGCCAGCAGTGGACAGGGGCGGGGACCCCTCCACTTT
CASSGQGRGPLHF
>.|TRBV19|.|15|TRBJ1-5
TGTGCCAGTAGTATGGCAGGGCGGATCCATCAGCCCCAGCATTTT
CASSMAGRIHQPQHF